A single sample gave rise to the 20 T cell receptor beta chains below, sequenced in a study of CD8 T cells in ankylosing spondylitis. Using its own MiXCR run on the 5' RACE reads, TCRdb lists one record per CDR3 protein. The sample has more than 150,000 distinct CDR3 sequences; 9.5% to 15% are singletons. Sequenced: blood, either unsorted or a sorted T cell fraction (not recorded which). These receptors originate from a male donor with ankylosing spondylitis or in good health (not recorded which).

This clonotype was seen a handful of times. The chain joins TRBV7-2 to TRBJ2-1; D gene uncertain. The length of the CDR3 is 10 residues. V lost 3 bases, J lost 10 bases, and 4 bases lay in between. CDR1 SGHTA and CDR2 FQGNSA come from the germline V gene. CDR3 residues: CASSLAEQFF. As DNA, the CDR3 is TGTGCCAGCAGCTTGGCGGAGCAGTTCTTC.

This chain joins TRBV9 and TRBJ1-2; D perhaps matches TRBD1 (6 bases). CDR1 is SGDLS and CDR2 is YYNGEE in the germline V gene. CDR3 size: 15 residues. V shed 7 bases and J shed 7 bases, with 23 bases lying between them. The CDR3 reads CASEGGGGSGIGYTF. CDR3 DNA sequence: TGTGCCAGCGAAGGGGGGGGCGGTTCTGGCATTGGCTACACCTTC.

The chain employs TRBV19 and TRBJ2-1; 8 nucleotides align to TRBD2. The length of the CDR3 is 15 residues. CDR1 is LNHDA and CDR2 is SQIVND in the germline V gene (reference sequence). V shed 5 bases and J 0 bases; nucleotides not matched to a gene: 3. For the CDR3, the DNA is TGTGCCAGTAGTGCTAGCGGGCCCTCCTACAATGAGCAGTTCTTC. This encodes CASSASGPSYNEQFF.

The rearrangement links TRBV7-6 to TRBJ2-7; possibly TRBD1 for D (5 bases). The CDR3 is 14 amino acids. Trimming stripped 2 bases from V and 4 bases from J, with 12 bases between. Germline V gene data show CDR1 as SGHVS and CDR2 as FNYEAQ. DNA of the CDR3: TGTGCCAGCAGCTTATATGGGGCACCGTACGAGCAGTACTTC. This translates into CASSLYGAPYEQYF.

CDR3 bases: TGTGCCAGCAGCTTTTCTTCGGGAGGGTCCCACGAGCAGTACTTC. The encoded protein is CASSFSSGGSHEQYF. The chain couples TRBV5-6 to TRBJ2-7; TRBD2 matches 8 bases. This CDR3 contains 15 residues. Unmatched junction bases numbered 9, after V lost 2 bases and J lost 5 bases. Germline values: CDR1 SGHDT, CDR2 YYEEEE.

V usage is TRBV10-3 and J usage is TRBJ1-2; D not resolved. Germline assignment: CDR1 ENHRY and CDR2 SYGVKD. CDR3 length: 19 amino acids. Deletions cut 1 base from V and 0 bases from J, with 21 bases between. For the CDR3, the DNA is TGTGCCATCAGTGAGTTTCAACTTTACTCCGGGCCCTCTAACTATGGCTACACCTTC. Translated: CAISEFQLYSGPSNYGYTF.

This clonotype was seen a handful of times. The CDR3 coding sequence is TGTGCCAGCAGTTTAGCGCGAGGACAGGGGGCGGATGGCTACACCTTC. The encoded protein is CASSLARGQGADGYTF. This sequence joins TRBV12-3 or TRBV12-4 and TRBJ1-2; 11 bases are shared with TRBD1. V was pared by 0 bases and J by 6 bases, with 6 bases of the junction left unmatched. The CDR3 sequence is 16 residues long.

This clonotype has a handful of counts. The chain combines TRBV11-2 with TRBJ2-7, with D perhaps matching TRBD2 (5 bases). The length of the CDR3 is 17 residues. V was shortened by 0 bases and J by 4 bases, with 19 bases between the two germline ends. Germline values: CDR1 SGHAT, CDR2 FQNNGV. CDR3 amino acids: CASSLDRSDEGAYEQYF. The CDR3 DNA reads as TGTGCCAGCAGCTTAGATCGGTCAGACGAGGGTGCATACGAGCAGTACTTC.

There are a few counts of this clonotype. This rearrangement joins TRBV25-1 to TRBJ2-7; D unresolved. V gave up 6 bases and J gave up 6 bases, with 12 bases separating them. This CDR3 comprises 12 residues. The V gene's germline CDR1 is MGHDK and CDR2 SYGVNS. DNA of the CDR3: TGTGCCAGCAGGGATGCCGTGGGCGAGCAGTACTTC. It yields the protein CASRDAVGEQYF.

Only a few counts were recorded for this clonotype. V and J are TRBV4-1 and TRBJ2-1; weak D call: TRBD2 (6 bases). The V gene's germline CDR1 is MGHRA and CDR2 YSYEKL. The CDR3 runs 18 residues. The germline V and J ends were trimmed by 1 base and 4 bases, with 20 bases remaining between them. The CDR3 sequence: CASSQAIGLLTMYNEQFF. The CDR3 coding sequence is TGCGCCAGCAGCCAAGCGATCGGACTACTTACGATGTACAATGAGCAGTTCTTC.

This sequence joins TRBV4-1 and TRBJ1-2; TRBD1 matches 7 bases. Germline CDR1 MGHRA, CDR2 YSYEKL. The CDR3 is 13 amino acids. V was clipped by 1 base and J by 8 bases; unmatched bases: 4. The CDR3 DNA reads TGCGCCAGCAGCCAAGGGCAAGGGGGCGGCTACACCTTC. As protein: CASSQGQGGGYTF.

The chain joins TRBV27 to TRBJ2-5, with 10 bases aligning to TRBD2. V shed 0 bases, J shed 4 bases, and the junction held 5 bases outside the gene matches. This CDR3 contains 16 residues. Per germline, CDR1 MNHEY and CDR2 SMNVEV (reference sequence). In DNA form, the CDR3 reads TGTGCCAGCAGTTTATCAACTAGCGGGGCGTTAGAGACCCAGTACTTC. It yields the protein CASSLSTSGALETQYF.

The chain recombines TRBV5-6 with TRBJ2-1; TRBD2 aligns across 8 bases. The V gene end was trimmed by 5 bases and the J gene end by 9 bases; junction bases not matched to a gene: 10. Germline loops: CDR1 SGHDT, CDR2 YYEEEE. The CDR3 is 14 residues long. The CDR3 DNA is TGTGCCAGCAGACGGGGAGCGGGAGACGGTGAGCAGTTCTTC. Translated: CASRRGAGDGEQFF.

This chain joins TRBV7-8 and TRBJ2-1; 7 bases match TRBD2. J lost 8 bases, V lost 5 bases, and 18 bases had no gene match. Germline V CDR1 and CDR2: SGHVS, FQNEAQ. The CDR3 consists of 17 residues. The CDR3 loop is CASSPIMIAGMGDEQFF. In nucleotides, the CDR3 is TGTGCCAGCAGCCCCATTATGATAGCGGGCATGGGGGATGAGCAGTTCTTC.

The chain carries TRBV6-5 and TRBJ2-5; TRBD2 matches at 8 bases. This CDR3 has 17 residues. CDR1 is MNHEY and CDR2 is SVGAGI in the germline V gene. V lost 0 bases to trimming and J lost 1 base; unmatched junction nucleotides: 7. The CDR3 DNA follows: TGTGCCAGCAGTTACTCAGCGGTAGCGGGATTCCAAGAGACCCAGTACTTC. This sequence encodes CASSYSAVAGFQETQYF.

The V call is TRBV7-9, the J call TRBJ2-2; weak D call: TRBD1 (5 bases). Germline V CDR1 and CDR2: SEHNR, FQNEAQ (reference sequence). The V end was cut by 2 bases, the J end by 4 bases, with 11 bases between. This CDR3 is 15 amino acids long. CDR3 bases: TGTGCCAGCAGCTTATTGGGGCCGGGCACCGGGGAGCTGTTTTTT. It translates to CASSLLGPGTGELFF. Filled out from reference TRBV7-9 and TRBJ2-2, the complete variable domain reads DTGVSQNPRHKITKRGQNVTFRCDPISEHNRLYWYRQTLGQGPEFLTYFQNEAQLEKSRLLSDRFSAERPKGSFSTLEIQRTEQGDSAMYLCASSLLGPGTGELFFGEGSRLTVL.

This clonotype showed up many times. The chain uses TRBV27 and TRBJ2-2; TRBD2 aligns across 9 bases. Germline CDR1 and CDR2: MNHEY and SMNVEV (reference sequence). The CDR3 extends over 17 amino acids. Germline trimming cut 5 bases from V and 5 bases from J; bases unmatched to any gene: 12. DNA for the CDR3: TGTGCCAGCAGTCCGCTTAGCGGGAGCTGGTCGACCGGGGAGCTGTTTTTT. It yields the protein CASSPLSGSWSTGELFF.

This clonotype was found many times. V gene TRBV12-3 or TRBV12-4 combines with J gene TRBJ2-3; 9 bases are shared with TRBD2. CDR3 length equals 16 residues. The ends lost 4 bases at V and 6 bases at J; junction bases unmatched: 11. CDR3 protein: CASSSVGGRALDTQYF. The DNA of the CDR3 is TGTGCCAGCAGTTCCGTGGGCGGGAGGGCCCTGGATACGCAGTATTTT.

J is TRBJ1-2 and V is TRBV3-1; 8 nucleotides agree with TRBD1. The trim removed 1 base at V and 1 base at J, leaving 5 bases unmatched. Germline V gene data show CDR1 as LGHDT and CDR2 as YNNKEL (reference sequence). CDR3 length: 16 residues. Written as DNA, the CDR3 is TGTGCCAGCAGCCAAGTTGCTGGACAGGGTAACTATGGCTACACCTTC. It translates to CASSQVAGQGNYGYTF.

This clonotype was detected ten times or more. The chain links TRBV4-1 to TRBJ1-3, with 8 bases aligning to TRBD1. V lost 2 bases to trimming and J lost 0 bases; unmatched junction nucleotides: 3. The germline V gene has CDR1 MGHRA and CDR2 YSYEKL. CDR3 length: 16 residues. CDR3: CASSQRTGTSGNTIYF. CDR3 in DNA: TGCGCCAGCAGCCAACGGACAGGGACCTCTGGAAACACCATATATTTT.